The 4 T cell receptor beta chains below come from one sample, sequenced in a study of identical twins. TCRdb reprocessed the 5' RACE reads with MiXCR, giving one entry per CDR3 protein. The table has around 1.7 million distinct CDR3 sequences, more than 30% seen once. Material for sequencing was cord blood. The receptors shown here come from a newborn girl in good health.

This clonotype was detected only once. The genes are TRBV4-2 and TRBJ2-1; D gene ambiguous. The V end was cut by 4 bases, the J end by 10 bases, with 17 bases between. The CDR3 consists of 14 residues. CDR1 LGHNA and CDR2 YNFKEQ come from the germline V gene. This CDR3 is CASSREVSSYEQFF. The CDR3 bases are TGTGCCAGCAGCCGAGAGGTGAGCTCCTACGAGCAGTTCTTC.

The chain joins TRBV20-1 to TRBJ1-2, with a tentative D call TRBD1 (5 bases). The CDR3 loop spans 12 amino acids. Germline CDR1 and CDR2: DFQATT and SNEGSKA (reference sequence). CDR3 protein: CSPRGANYGYTF. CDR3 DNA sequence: TGCAGCCCTAGAGGGGCTAACTATGGCTACACCTTC.

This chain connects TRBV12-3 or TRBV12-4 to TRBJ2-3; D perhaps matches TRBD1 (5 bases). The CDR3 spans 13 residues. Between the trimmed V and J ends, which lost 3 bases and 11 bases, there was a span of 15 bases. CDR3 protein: CASSFQGTDVQYF. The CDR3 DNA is TGTGCCAGCAGTTTCCAGGGCACAGATGTGCAGTATTTT.

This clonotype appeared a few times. CDR3 nucleotide sequence: TGCAGTGCCCCAGGGGGCGGATATGGCTACACCTTC. Protein product: CSAPGGGYGYTF. The rearrangement links TRBV20-1 to TRBJ1-2, with TRBD1 matching over 8 bases. Germline V gene sequence: CDR1 DFQATT, CDR2 SNEGSKA (reference sequence). This CDR3 comprises 12 residues. V gave up 6 bases and J gave up 5 bases; unmatched junction bases: 5.